The rows below give T cell receptor beta chains drawn from one sample of a study of CD8+CD57+ T cells in acquired aplastic anemia. TCRdb reanalysed the reads using MiXCR and keeps one entry per CDR3 protein. Here the sample spans 200,000 to 250,000 distinct CDR3 sequences, about a third being singletons. The sequencing input was sorted CD4+, CD8+, or CD8+CD57+ T cells (not recorded which) from PBMCs. These receptors all stem from a human donor in good health, serving as a control. The CDR3 runs from the conserved cysteine through the conserved F or W. A D gene is named only where the DNA matches it firmly. Where a row states a size, it is once, few, many or the class of an expanded clone; other rows omit it.

v_call	j_call	d_call	clone_size	cdr3_nt	cdr3_aa
TRBV2	TRBJ1-2	TRBD1	NA	TGTGCCAGCAGTGATGCAAGGACAGGGGACTATGGCTACACCTTC	CASSDARTGDYGYTF
TRBV5-1	TRBJ1-4	TRBD1	NA	TGCGCCAGCAGCTTGCGGGGACAGGCCCGGATAAATGAAAAACTGTTTTTT	CASSLRGQARINEKLFF
TRBV11-2	TRBJ2-7	NA	many	TGTGCCAGCAGCTTAGTCCGGGGCTACTACGAGCAGTACTTC	CASSLVRGYYEQYF
TRBV7-3	TRBJ1-4	NA	many	TGTGCCAGCAGCTTAACGGCGGGGGGCCAACTGTTTTTT	CASSLTAGGQLFF
TRBV4-1	TRBJ2-1	NA	NA	TGCGCCAGCAGCCGGGATTCCAATGAGCAGTTCTTC	CASSRDSNEQFF
TRBV2	TRBJ2-7	NA	many	TGTGCCAGCAGACCGGGACACTCCTACGAGCAGTACTTC	CASRPGHSYEQYF
TRBV2	TRBJ1-2	NA	many	TGTGCCAGCAGTGCATCCGGGGTTGGCTACACCTTC	CASSASGVGYTF
TRBV20-1	TRBJ1-1	NA	many	TGCAGTGCTAGAGCAGGGGTAAACACTGAAGCTTTCTTT	CSARAGVNTEAFF
TRBV20-1	TRBJ1-6	NA	NA	TGCAGTGCCCAGACAGAATTGTTCGATTCACCCCTCCACTTT	CSAQTELFDSPLHF
TRBV14	TRBJ2-5	NA	few	TGTGCCAGCAGCCCTGTTAGGGGGGGGCGTTCCGAGACCCAGTACTTC	CASSPVRGGRSETQYF
TRBV24-1	TRBJ1-2	TRBD1	many	TGTGCCACCAGTGACACAGACAGGGAGGGCCCAGGAGGCTACACCTTC	CATSDTDREGPGGYTF
TRBV30	TRBJ1-5	NA	few	TGTGCCTGGAGTGTTAGAGGGGGCAATCAGCCCCAGCATTTT	CAWSVRGGNQPQHF
TRBV2	TRBJ1-2	TRBD1	NA	TGTGCCAGCAGTCGCCGGATGACAGGGGGCTACACCTTC	CASSRRMTGGYTF
TRBV24-1	TRBJ2-1	NA	many	TGTGCCACCAGTGAGGGGCTTGCTGAGCAGTTCTTC	CATSEGLAEQFF
TRBV6-5	TRBJ2-1	TRBD2	NA	TGTGCCAGCAGTTGGGGCGGGAGGGGATACAATGAGCAGTTCTTC	CASSWGGRGYNEQFF
TRBV4-2	TRBJ2-2	TRBD2	NA	TGTGCCAGCAGCCACCCGGGACTAGATACCGGGGAGCTGTTTTTT	CASSHPGLDTGELFF